This paragraph covers one T cell receptor (beta chain) sequence. This entry comes from a study of blood T cell repertoires in COVID-19. As for the study in general: Spain, Italy and the United States supplied samples that represented acute and convalescent COVID-19. PBMCs, B-cell-depleted T cells, or T cells provided the cDNA or gDNA that made up the material.

Per the original data handling: Reference gene primer amplification gave nucleated cell count estimates. Some clones are missing from TCRdb's copy, which holds only in-frame ones; the method was immunoSEQ multiplex PCR. V, J and clone size reflect that table, while D and trimming were determined from the DNA. Altogether hundreds of thousands of clones are present, roughly 80% being singletons, with the ten largest covering about 10%. Losses at the gene ends were 6 bases for V and 0 bases for J; bases not matched to a gene: 11. Per the germline V gene, CDR1 is MDHEN and CDR2 is SYDVKM. The CDR3 spans 17 residues.

Material for sequencing was peripheral blood. This sequence joins TRBV28 and TRBJ2-5; 9 bases agree with TRBD2. The receptor comes from an elderly man with acute or convalescent COVID-19. CDR3 loop: CASSPPLGTSHQETQYF. The CDR3 DNA is TGTGCCAGCAGCCCCCCCCTTGGGACTAGCCACCAAGAGACCCAGTACTTC.